These 12 T cell receptor beta chains were all obtained from the same sample, sequenced in a study of CD8 T cells in Susac syndrome. RNA amounts of 0.5 to 1 ug underwent reverse transcription with random hexamers. From the immunoSEQ multiplex PCR reads, TCRdb called clonotypes with MiXCR, one entry per CDR3 protein. This table holds under 200,000 distinct CDR3 sequences, roughly 90% found once. Sequenced input: CD4+ T cells from PBMCs. The receptors derive from a human donor with Susac syndrome.

The chain has TRBV5-1 and TRBJ2-7; possible D gene TRBD1, 5 bases. This CDR3 spans 15 amino acids. Trimming stripped 0 bases from V and 3 bases from J, with 13 bases between. Germline-derived CDR1 and CDR2 are SGHRS and YFSETQ. The chain's CDR3 is CASSLVQGEGYEQYF. The DNA of the CDR3 is TGCGCCAGCAGCTTGGTTCAGGGTGAAGGCTACGAGCAGTACTTC.

The chain joins TRBV7-8 to TRBJ2-1; perhaps TRBD2 as D (6 bases). Trimming cost V 6 bases and J 7 bases, with 22 bases left between them. Germline lookup yields CDR1 SGHVS and CDR2 FQNEAQ. The CDR3 consists of 16 residues. The CDR3 reads CASRFRLAAGYNEQFF. The DNA of the CDR3 is TGTGCCAGCAGATTTAGGTTAGCGGCGGGATATAATGAGCAGTTCTTC. Using reference TRBV7-8 and TRBJ2-1 for the parts outside the CDR3, the full variable domain is GAGVSQSPRYKVAKRGQDVALRCDPISGHVSLFWYQQALGQGPEFLTYFQNEAQLDKSGLPSDRFFAERPEGSVSTLKIQRTQQEDSAVYLCASRFRLAAGYNEQFFGPGTRLTVL.

The rearrangement uses TRBV29-1 and TRBJ1-1; TRBD1 might be the D (5 bases). This CDR3 region has 14 residues. Germline CDR1 reads SQVTM; CDR2 reads ANQGSEA. With 6 bases removed from V and 4 bases from J, the gap between germline ends came to 18 bases. CDR3 amino acids: CSVSRPGVGTEAFF. The CDR3 DNA sequence: TGCAGCGTCTCCAGGCCGGGGGTTGGCACTGAAGCTTTCTTT.

V is TRBV6-5 and J is TRBJ1-1, with D possibly being TRBD1 (5 bases). The germline gives CDR1 MNHEY, CDR2 SVGAGI. V dropped 2 bases and J dropped 1 base, with 11 bases sitting between them. The CDR3 is made up of 15 amino acids. CDR3 sequence (DNA): TGTGCCAGCAGTTACAGGGGTTCCGGGAACACTGAAGCTTTCTTT. Protein: CASSYRGSGNTEAFF.

A note on this clonotype: At one of its ends the junction is not consistent with the germline gene, which may arise from a read error. The gene calls are TRBV18 and TRBJ2-7, with TRBD1 matching 9 bases. Germline V gene lookup returns CDR1 KGHSH and CDR2 LQKENI. The CDR3 consists of 14 residues. CDR3 DNA: TGTGCCAGCTCCCCACGGACAGGGGATGGCGAGCAGTACTTC. It yields the protein CASSPRTGDGEQYF.

V and J are TRBV20-1 and TRBJ1-3; D perhaps matches TRBD1 (5 bases). Deletions cut 7 bases from V and 6 bases from J, with 16 bases between. Germline CDR1 reads DFQATT; CDR2 reads SNEGSKA (reference sequence). The CDR3 loop spans 13 amino acids. The CDR3 loop is CSVPREVENTIYF. DNA for the CDR3: TGCAGTGTACCCAGGGAGGTCGAAAACACCATATATTTT.

The chain uses TRBV14 and TRBJ2-3; D gene uncertain. V lost 4 bases, J lost 4 bases, and 6 bases lay in between. CDR3 size: 12 residues. Germline V gene lookup returns CDR1 SGHDN and CDR2 FVKESK. The CDR3 spells CASSPRADTQYF. The CDR3 DNA sequence: TGTGCCAGCAGCCCTCGGGCAGATACGCAGTATTTT.

V and J are TRBV28 and TRBJ2-7; 8 nucleotides agree with TRBD1. This CDR3 has 14 residues. Germline CDR1 and CDR2: MDHEN and SYDVKM. V shed 5 bases, J shed 4 bases, and the junction held 7 bases outside the gene matches. CDR3 nucleotides: TGTGCCAGCAGTCCCCAGGGGGCAGTGTACGAGCAGTACTTC. Its translation: CASSPQGAVYEQYF. Complete variable domain (other parts from reference TRBV28 and TRBJ2-7): DVKVTQSSRYLVKRTGEKVFLECVQDMDHENMFWYRQDPGLGLRLIYFSYDVKMKEKGDIPEGYSVSREKKERFSLILESASTNQTSMYLCASSPQGAVYEQYFGPGTRLTVT.

V gene TRBV3-1 combines with J gene TRBJ2-3, with 9 nucleotides matching TRBD2. CDR1 is LGHDT, CDR2 YNNKEL, per germline (reference sequence). V was clipped by 4 bases and J by 0 bases; unmatched bases: 5. The CDR3 has 16 amino acids. CDR3 sequence: CASSPRTSVSTDTQYF. CDR3 nucleotides: TGTGCCAGCAGCCCGAGGACTAGCGTTAGCACAGATACGCAGTATTTT.

This chain uses TRBV3-1 with TRBJ2-4; 7 nucleotides align to TRBD2. Germline V gene data show CDR1 as LGHDT and CDR2 as YNNKEL (reference sequence). The CDR3 consists of 15 residues. The junction had 6 bases not matched to a gene; V was cut back by 4 bases and J by 3 bases. CDR3 nucleotides: TGTGCCAGCAGCCGTACCAGGACTAGCAAAAACATTCAGTACTTC. As protein: CASSRTRTSKNIQYF. Using reference TRBV3-1 and TRBJ2-4 for the parts outside the CDR3, the full variable domain is DTAVSQTPKYLVTQMGNDKSIKCEQNLGHDTMYWYKQDSKKFLKIMFSYNNKELIINETVPNRFSPKSPDKAHLNLHINSLELGDSAVYFCASSRTRTSKNIQYFGAGTRLSVL.

The J gene is TRBJ2-7, the V gene TRBV30; the D gene is possibly TRBD2 (5 bases). Per germline, CDR1 GTSNPN and CDR2 SVGIG (reference sequence). V was pared by 1 base and J by 9 bases, with 10 bases between. The CDR3 is 11 amino acids. The CDR3 coding sequence is TGTGCCTGGAGTGCCCCGGAGGTGCAGTACTTC. Translated, it gives CAWSAPEVQYF.

This chain joins TRBV24-1 and TRBJ2-3; tentative D call: TRBD1 (5 bases). Germline values: CDR1 KGHDR, CDR2 SFDVKD. V was pared by 1 base and J by 4 bases, with 11 bases between. The CDR3 has 15 amino acids. CDR3 in amino acids: CATSDFRVSADTQYF. DNA for the CDR3: TGTGCCACCAGTGATTTCAGGGTAAGCGCAGATACGCAGTATTTT.